Each of the 11 T cell receptor beta chains below was sequenced from the same sample in a study of blood T cell repertoires in COVID-19. Here immunoSEQ multiplex PCR was the method, and the copy in TCRdb shows in-frame clones only, minus some. The table includes fewer than 250,000 clones, 80% to 95% detected once. The sample was peripheral blood. These receptors all stem from a young man with COVID-19, enrolled during active disease.

This chain uses TRBV9 with TRBJ2-5, with TRBD2 matching 16 bases. This CDR3 region has 17 residues. Looked up from germline, CDR1 is SGDLS and CDR2 is YYNGEE. Trimming took 2 bases from V and 2 from J; bases not matched to a gene: 3. CDR3 sequence reads: CASSVGLAGGRQETQYF. In DNA, the CDR3 is TGTGCCAGCAGCGTGGGACTAGCGGGGGGGAGGCAAGAGACCCAGTACTTC.

The rearrangement uses TRBV25-1 and TRBJ2-5; D is uncertain. The CDR3 consists of 12 residues. CDR1 and CDR2 (germline): MGHDK, SYGVNS. V was trimmed by 3 bases and J by 5 bases, leaving 7 bases between them. The CDR3: CASSESLETQYF. The CDR3, as DNA: TGTGCCAGCAGTGAGAGTTTGGAGACCCAGTACTTC.

This rearrangement joins TRBV6-5 to TRBJ1-4; possibly TRBD1 for D (6 bases). V lost 5 bases and J 6 bases, leaving 10 bases between the germline ends. The CDR3 covers 13 residues. Germline CDR1 is MNHEY and CDR2 is SVGAGI. The DNA of the CDR3 is TGTGCCAGCAGTCCGGACAGAGATGAAAAACTGTTTTTT. It specifies CASSPDRDEKLFF.

The gene calls are TRBV6-5 and TRBJ1-1; 7 bases are shared with TRBD1. Germline V lookup: CDR1 MNHEY, CDR2 SVGAGI. J lost 2 bases, V lost 6 bases, and 9 bases had no gene match. This CDR3 has 15 amino acids. CDR3 coding DNA: TGTGCCAGCAGCAACACCTACAGGGGTAACACTGAAGCTTTCTTT. This gives the protein CASSNTYRGNTEAFF.

The chain combines TRBV7-6 with TRBJ2-1; TRBD2 aligns across 9 bases. The J segment lost 5 bases and the V segment lost 2 bases, leaving 13 bases of the junction unmatched. The CDR3 has 18 amino acids. CDR1 is SGHVS, CDR2 FNYEAQ, per germline. CDR3 region: CASSLLASRLAGNNEQFF. As DNA, the CDR3 is TGTGCCAGCAGCTTATTGGCGTCCCGTCTAGCGGGAAACAATGAGCAGTTCTTC.

V is TRBV5-1 and J is TRBJ2-1, with 8 nucleotides matching TRBD2. Germline CDR1 is SGHRS and CDR2 is YFSETQ. The CDR3 contains 14 residues. With V trimmed by 4 bases and J by 10 bases, 10 bases remained unmatched. The CDR3 DNA follows: TGCGCCAGCAGCCTACCTCCGGGGGGGCGGGAGCAGTTCTTC. Its protein is CASSLPPGGREQFF.

This chain joins TRBV4-1 and TRBJ2-2; 7 positions match TRBD1. The germline gives CDR1 MGHRA, CDR2 YSYEKL. The junction had 12 bases not matched to a gene; V was cut back by 4 bases and J by 4 bases. The CDR3 has 17 amino acids. DNA of the CDR3: TGCGCCAGCAGCCTTTTCCACAGGGGTTTTGGCACCGGGGAGCTGTTTTTT. Protein sequence: CASSLFHRGFGTGELFF.

The chain uses TRBV19 and TRBJ2-5; 11 nucleotides line up with TRBD2. This CDR3 is built from 16 residues. The V and J ends lost 4 bases and 4 bases, in that order; junction bases with no gene match: 8. Germline CDR1 LNHDA, CDR2 SQIVND (reference sequence). The CDR3 loop reads CASSTTSGAAGETQYF. CDR3 sequence (DNA): TGTGCCAGTAGTACGACTAGCGGGGCTGCTGGAGAGACCCAGTACTTC.

The rearrangement links TRBV7-9 to TRBJ1-2, with 7 bases lining up with TRBD1. V gave up 5 bases and J gave up 6 bases; unmatched junction bases: 15. The CDR3 runs 16 residues. Per germline, CDR1 SEHNR and CDR2 FQNEAQ (reference sequence). In nucleotides, the CDR3 is TGTGCCAGCAGCCCGCAGGGGGGTGGAGGGGCCAATGGCTACACCTTC. Protein sequence: CASSPQGGGGANGYTF.

V gene TRBV11-2 combines with J gene TRBJ1-2; weak D call: TRBD1 (5 bases). The V and J ends lost 3 bases and 5 bases respectively, with 13 bases between them. The CDR3 is 14 amino acids. Germline CDR1 SGHAT, CDR2 FQNNGV. CDR3 protein: CASSLERGQYGYTF. The DNA of the CDR3 is TGTGCCAGCAGCTTGGAAAGGGGCCAGTATGGCTACACCTTC.

The DNA for the CDR3 is TGTGCCAGTAGCCCACGGGTGGGTGAAAAACTGTTTTTT. Residues: CASSPRVGEKLFF. The V and J genes are TRBV19 and TRBJ1-4; no reliable D call. Between the trimmed V and J ends, which lost 6 bases and 7 bases, there was a span of 12 bases. The CDR3 sequence is 13 residues long. Germline CDR1 is LNHDA and CDR2 is SQIVND (reference sequence).